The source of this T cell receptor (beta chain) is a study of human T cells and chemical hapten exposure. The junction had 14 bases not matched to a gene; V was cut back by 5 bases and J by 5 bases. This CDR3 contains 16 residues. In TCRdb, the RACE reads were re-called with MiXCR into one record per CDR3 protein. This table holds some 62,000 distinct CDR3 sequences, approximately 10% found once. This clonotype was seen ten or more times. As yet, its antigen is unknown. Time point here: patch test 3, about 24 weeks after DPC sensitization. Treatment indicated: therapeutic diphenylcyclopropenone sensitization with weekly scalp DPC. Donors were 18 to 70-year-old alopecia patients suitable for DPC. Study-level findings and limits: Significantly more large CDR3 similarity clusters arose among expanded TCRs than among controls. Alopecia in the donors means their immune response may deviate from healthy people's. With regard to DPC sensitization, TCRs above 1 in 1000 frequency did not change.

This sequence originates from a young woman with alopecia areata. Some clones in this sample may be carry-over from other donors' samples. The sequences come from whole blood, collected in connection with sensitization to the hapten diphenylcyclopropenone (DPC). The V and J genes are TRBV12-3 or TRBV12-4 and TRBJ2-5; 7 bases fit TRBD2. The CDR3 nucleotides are TGTGCCAGCAGTCCTACTGGAGCGGGGTCCCGGGAGACCCAGTACTTC. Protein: CASSPTGAGSRETQYF.